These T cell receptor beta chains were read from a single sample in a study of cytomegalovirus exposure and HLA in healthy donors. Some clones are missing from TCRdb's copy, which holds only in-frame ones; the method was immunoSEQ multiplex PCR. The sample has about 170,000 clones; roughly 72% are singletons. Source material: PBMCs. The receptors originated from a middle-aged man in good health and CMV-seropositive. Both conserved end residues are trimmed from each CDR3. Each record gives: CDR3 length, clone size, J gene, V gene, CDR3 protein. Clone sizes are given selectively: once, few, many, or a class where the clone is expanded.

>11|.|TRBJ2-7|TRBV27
ASSLSRAYEQY
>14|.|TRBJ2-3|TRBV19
ASSQLAPSISYTQY
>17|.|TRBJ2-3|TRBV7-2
ASSPRPVELAGGLDTQY
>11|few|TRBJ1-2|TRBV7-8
ASTMGGRRSYT
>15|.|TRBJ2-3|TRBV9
ASSVEVGGSSTDTQY
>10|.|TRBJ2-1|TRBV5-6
ASSLGDNEQF
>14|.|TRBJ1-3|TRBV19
ASTRDSQSSGNTIY
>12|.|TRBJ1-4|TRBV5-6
ASSDRGANEKLF
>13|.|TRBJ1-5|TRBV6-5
ASSSRQRSNQPQH
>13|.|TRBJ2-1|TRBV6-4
ASSDSQGAHNEQF
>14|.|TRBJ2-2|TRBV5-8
ASSLDTPRGTGELF
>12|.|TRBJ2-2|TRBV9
ASSLRTGTGELF
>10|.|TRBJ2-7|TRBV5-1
ASSLERGRQY
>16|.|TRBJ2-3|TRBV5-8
ASSLGASGGGYTDTQY
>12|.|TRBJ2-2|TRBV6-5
ASSYGGSTGELF
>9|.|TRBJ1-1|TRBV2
ANPLRGEAF
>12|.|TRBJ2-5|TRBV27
ASSSRDRQETQY
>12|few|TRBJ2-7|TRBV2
ASSGDWEVDEQY
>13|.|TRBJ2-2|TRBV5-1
ASSAAGGNTGELF
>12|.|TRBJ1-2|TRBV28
ASSLGATNYGYT
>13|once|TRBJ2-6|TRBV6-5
ASSYEGRGANVLT
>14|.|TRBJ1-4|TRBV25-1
ASSDWTVGPNEKLF
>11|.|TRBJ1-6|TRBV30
AWSGRGNSPLH
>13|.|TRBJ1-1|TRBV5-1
ASSYRDKGGTEAF
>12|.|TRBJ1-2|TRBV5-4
ASSSDSANYGYT
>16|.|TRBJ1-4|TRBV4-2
ASSQDPGQGMRSEKLF
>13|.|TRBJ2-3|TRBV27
ASSFGTLSTDTQY
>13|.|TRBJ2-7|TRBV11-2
ASRVLGGSTYEQY
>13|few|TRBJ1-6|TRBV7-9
ASSLEAGGTSPLH
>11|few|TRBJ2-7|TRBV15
ATSRGTSYEQY
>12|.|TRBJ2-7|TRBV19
ASSFSGSEDEQY
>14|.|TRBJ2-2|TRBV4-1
ASSPTGLPRGGELF
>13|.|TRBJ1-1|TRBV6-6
ASTPKVDRATEAF
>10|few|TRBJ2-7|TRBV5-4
ASSLANLEQY
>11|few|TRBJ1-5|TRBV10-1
ASSDAGNQPQH
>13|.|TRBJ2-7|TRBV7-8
ASSFGDRTSYEQY
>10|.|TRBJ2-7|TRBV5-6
ASSLGGGEQY